The following is a TCR beta chain sequence with its context. This entry belongs to a study of blood T cell repertoires in COVID-19. Study-level information: Sites in the United States, Italy and Spain provided acute and convalescent COVID-19 samples.

All enrollees were about 18 to 89 years old and from 24 US areas. Researchers sorted participants into cohorts using their self-reported clinical history. Original processing notes: Estimates of nucleated cell counts were drawn from the amplification of reference gene primers. The protocol was immunoSEQ multiplex PCR, while the TCRdb copy is restricted to in-frame clones and leaves out a portion. That table furnishes V, J and clone size, whereas the DNA furnished D and trimming. The data contain about 200,000 clones, around 88% of them seen just once; the ten biggest clones take up around 6%. V was pared by 0 bases and J by 5 bases, with 19 bases between. The CDR3 is 17 residues long. Germline V CDR1 and CDR2: LGHNA, YSLEER.

The TCR comes from a man between 35 and 55 years old with acute COVID-19. Sequencing input: PBMCs or T cells enriched from blood (not recorded which). The rearrangement joins TRBV4-3 to TRBJ2-5; a possible D gene is TRBD2 (6 bases). CDR3 in amino acids: CASSQDVGGKGGETQYF. The CDR3 DNA sequence: TGCGCCAGCAGCCAAGACGTAGGAGGGAAAGGAGGTGAGACCCAGTACTTC.